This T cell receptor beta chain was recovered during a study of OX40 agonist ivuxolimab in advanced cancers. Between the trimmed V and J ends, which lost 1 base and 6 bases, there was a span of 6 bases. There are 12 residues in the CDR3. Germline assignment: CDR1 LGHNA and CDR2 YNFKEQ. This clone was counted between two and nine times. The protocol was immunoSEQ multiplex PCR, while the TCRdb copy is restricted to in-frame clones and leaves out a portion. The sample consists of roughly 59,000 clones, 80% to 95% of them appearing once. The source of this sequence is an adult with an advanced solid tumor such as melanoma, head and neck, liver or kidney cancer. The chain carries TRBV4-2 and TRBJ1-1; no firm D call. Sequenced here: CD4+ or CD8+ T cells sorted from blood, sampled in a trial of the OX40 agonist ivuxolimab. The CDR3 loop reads CASSQGSPEAFF. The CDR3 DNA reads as TGTGCCAGCAGCCAAGGGAGCCCTGAAGCTTTCTTT.